The present T cell receptor (beta chain) was sequenced within a study of blood T cell repertoires in COVID-19. Sequencing was performed with immunoSEQ multiplex PCR; in TCRdb, only in-frame clones are kept and a portion is missing. The sample holds about 200,000 clones; 85% to 90% are singletons and the top ten take approximately 4%. The CDR3 is 14 amino acids. V was trimmed by 5 bases and J by 10 bases, leaving 21 bases between them. Germline V gene sequence: CDR1 SGHRS, CDR2 YFSETQ. The origin of this receptor is a human donor in a cohort sampled during active COVID-19. The sequenced sample consisted of peripheral blood. The J gene is TRBJ1-1, the V gene TRBV5-1; no clear D gene. CDR3 region: CASRKIGVEGRAFF. The CDR3 nucleotides are TGCGCCAGCAGAAAAATCGGGGTGGAGGGTCGAGCTTTCTTT. The full variable domain, completed using reference TRBV5-1 and TRBJ1-1, is KAGVTQTPRYLIKTRGQQVTLSCSPISGHRSVSWYQQTPGQGLQFLFEYFSETQRNKGNFPGRFSGRQFSNSRSEMNVSTLELGDSALYLCASRKIGVEGRAFFGQGTRLTVV.